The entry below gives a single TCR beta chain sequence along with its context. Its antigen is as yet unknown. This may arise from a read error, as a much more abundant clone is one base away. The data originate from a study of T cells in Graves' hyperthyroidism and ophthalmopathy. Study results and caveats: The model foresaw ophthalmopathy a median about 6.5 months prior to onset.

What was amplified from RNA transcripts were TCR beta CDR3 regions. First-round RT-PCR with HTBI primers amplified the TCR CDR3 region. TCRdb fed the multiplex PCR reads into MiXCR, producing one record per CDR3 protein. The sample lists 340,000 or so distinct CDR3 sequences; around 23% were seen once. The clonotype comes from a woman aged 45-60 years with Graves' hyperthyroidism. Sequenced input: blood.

Here the CDR3 reads CARGLAGGGQYF. The CDR3 DNA follows: TGTGCCAGGGGACTAGCGGGTGGAGGGCAGTACTTC. This chain uses TRBV2 with TRBJ2-7; 12 bases are a match to TRBD2. The CDR3 loop spans 12 amino acids. V lost 9 bases and J lost 9; bases outside the gene matches: 6. Germline CDR1 reads SNHLY; CDR2 reads FYNNEI.